These 31 T cell receptor beta chains were sequenced from one sample in a study of blood T cell repertoires in COVID-19. Generated by immunoSEQ multiplex PCR, the TCRdb table keeps only in-frame clones and is missing some. The sample consists of 110,000 or so clones, approximately 76% of them appearing once. The sample was peripheral blood. The receptors derive from a woman between 65 and 79 years old with acute or convalescent COVID-19.

A single count supports this clone. V usage is TRBV7-8 and J usage is TRBJ2-4; possibly TRBD2 for D (7 bases). Germline loops: CDR1 SGHVS, CDR2 FQNEAQ. The CDR3 contains 18 residues. Trimming left V 5 bases short and J 0 bases short, with 20 bases between. The CDR3 region has the DNA TGTGCCAGCAGCCCCAGTTCGGGGGGCGGTATAGCCAAAAACATTCAGTACTTC. Its translation: CASSPSSGGGIAKNIQYF.

The chain combines TRBV30 with TRBJ1-3; TRBD1 is a possible D gene (6 bases). The CDR3 has 16 amino acids. CDR1 and CDR2 (germline): GTSNPN, SVGIG (reference sequence). The V and J ends lost 3 bases and 0 bases respectively, with 15 bases between them. CDR3 in DNA: TGTGCCTGGAGCCCTACAGGGAGAGGCTCTGGAAACACCATATATTTT. This encodes CAWSPTGRGSGNTIYF. The whole variable domain, filled in from reference TRBV30 and TRBJ1-3, reads SQTIHQWPATLVQPVGSPLSLECTVEGTSNPNLYWYRQAAGRGLQLLFYSVGIGQISSEVPQNLSASRPQDRQFILSSKKLLLSDSGFYLCAWSPTGRGSGNTIYFGEGSWLTVV.

There are many counts of this clone. The chain combines TRBV5-4 with TRBJ2-7; possible D gene TRBD2, 6 bases. V gave up 4 bases and J gave up 5 bases, with 19 bases separating them. Per germline, CDR1 SGHNT and CDR2 YYREEE (reference sequence). This CDR3 is built from 15 residues. In DNA form, the CDR3 reads TGTGCCAGCAGCCCGGAGGGGAACGGGGGACACGAGCAGTACTTC. It encodes CASSPEGNGGHEQYF.

The chain employs TRBV4-1 and TRBJ2-5; TRBD2 is a possible D gene (7 bases). This CDR3 is built from 17 residues. V shed 4 bases and J shed 1 base, with 19 bases lying between them. Germline CDR1 and CDR2: MGHRA and YSYEKL. The CDR3 DNA sequence: TGCGCCAGCAGCCGCGATTCGGGGGGCCCTGGCCAAGAGACCCAGTACTTC. The encoded protein is CASSRDSGGPGQETQYF.

This clone was seen a single time. V gene TRBV6-4 combines with J gene TRBJ1-6; weak D call: TRBD1 (6 bases). Germline-derived CDR1 and CDR2 are MRHNA and SNTAGT. The CDR3 covers 14 residues. Deletions cut 4 bases from V and 7 bases from J, with 11 bases between. The CDR3 nucleotides are TGTGCCAGCAGTGTCAGGGGATTCAATTCACCCCTCCACTTT. Protein product: CASSVRGFNSPLHF.

The genes are TRBV5-1 and TRBJ1-5, with D uncertain. CDR3 length: 15 residues. The germline V gene has CDR1 SGHRS and CDR2 YFSETQ. Trimming removed 0 bases at V and 0 bases at J, with 7 bases between. CDR3 loop: CASSLGYGSNQPQHF. The CDR3 region has the DNA TGCGCCAGCAGCTTGGGTTACGGTAGCAATCAGCCCCAGCATTTT.

V and J are TRBV7-9 and TRBJ1-1; TRBD1 agrees at 9 bases. This CDR3 has 15 amino acids. Germline loops: CDR1 SEHNR, CDR2 FQNEAQ (reference sequence). The V and J ends lost 5 bases and 1 base, in that order; junction bases with no gene match: 5. The DNA for the CDR3 is TGTGCCAGCAGCCCGGGACAGGGAAGGAACACTGAAGCTTTCTTT. Translating gives CASSPGQGRNTEAFF.

The chain recombines TRBV4-3 with TRBJ1-4, with D unclear. The CDR3 is made up of 15 amino acids. The V gene's germline CDR1 is LGHNA and CDR2 YSLEER. With 2 bases removed from V and 3 bases from J, the gap between germline ends came to 10 bases. This CDR3 reads CASSQLGPPNEKLFF. CDR3 nucleotide sequence: TGCGCCAGCAGCCAACTTGGGCCCCCTAATGAAAAACTGTTTTTT.

The J gene is TRBJ1-3, the V gene TRBV5-4; D might be TRBD1 (6 bases). Germline CDR1 reads SGHNT; CDR2 reads YYREEE (reference sequence). V was clipped by 1 base and J by 0 bases, with 14 bases between them. This CDR3 contains 17 residues. The CDR3 DNA reads TGTGCCAGCAGCTTGAGGGGGAGCCTTATCTCTGGAAACACCATATATTTT. It codes for CASSLRGSLISGNTIYF.

This clone has only one observation. The V and J genes are TRBV18 and TRBJ1-2; TRBD1 matches 8 bases. The length of the CDR3 is 14 residues. V shed 0 bases and J 4 bases; nucleotides not matched to a gene: 1. CDR1 KGHSH and CDR2 LQKENI come from the germline V gene. In nucleotides, the CDR3 is TGTGCCAGCTCACCACCCCAGGGGGCCTATGGCTACACCTTC. Its protein is CASSPPQGAYGYTF.

The chain recombines TRBV5-6 with TRBJ2-2; a weak D match, TRBD1 (6 bases). Germline V CDR1 and CDR2: SGHDT, YYEEEE. V lost 1 base to trimming and J lost 5 bases, with 15 bases between them. CDR3 length equals 16 residues. The CDR3 region has the DNA TGTGCCAGCAGCTTGAGGCCTCACCAGGGGACCGGGGAGCTGTTTTTT. Its translation: CASSLRPHQGTGELFF. The full variable domain, in which reference TRBV5-6 and TRBJ2-2 provide the parts outside the CDR3, is DAGVTQSPTHLIKTRGQQVTLRCSPKSGHDTVSWYQQALGQGPQFIFQYYEEEERQRGNFPDRFSGHQFPNYSSELNVNALLLGDSALYLCASSLRPHQGTGELFFGEGSRLTVL.

This clone was recorded only once. V usage is TRBV7-2 and J usage is TRBJ2-2; possibly TRBD1 for D (6 bases). The CDR3 loop spans 14 amino acids. Deletions cut 1 base from V and 6 bases from J, with 9 bases between. CDR1 is SGHTA and CDR2 is FQGNSA in the germline V gene. The CDR3 region is CASSLVQGPGELFF. The CDR3 bases are TGTGCCAGCAGCTTAGTCCAGGGGCCCGGGGAGCTGTTTTTT.

The CDR3 region has the DNA TGTGCCTGGAGTGTACCGCGACAGGGGACCTCCCGGTTGTATTTT. Amino acid sequence: CAWSVPRQGTSRLYF. This sequence joins TRBV30 and TRBJ1-3; 8 bases match TRBD1. From germline, CDR1 is GTSNPN and CDR2 SVGIG (reference sequence). The CDR3 sequence is 15 residues long. Trimming at V came to 0 bases and at J to 16 bases, leaving 17 bases not matched to a gene.

This rearrangement joins TRBV6-5 to TRBJ1-2; unclear D gene. Looked up from germline, CDR1 is MNHEY and CDR2 is SVGAGI. V was clipped by 5 bases and J by 4 bases, with 11 bases between them. The CDR3 runs 13 residues. In DNA, the CDR3 is TGTGCCAGCAGTCAGGTTTCCGCCTATGGCTACACCTTC. This sequence encodes CASSQVSAYGYTF.

V is TRBV29-1 and J is TRBJ2-7, with TRBD1 matching over 11 bases. This CDR3 region has 15 residues. Germline CDR1 is SQVTM and CDR2 is ANQGSEA. J was trimmed by 6 bases and V by 3 bases; bases with no gene match: 10. CDR3 DNA sequence: TGCAGCGTTGAGGGTCCGGGACAGGGGGTTGGCGAGCAGTACTTC. Protein product: CSVEGPGQGVGEQYF.

V is TRBV19 and J is TRBJ1-3, with 7 bases matching TRBD1. This CDR3 is built from 15 residues. J gave up 3 bases and V 5 bases, and 7 bases lay outside the gene matches. In germline, CDR1 is LNHDA, CDR2 SQIVND (reference sequence). CDR3 residues: CASSSRQGGGNTIYF. The CDR3 DNA is TGTGCCAGTAGTTCCCGACAGGGAGGTGGAAACACCATATATTTT.

CDR3 coding DNA: TGCGCCAGCAGTGAGTCGTTGAGGGACAGGGGTTTCTGGGGCTACACCTTC. Translated, it gives CASSESLRDRGFWGYTF. The V and J genes are TRBV10-2 and TRBJ1-2, with 10 bases matching TRBD1. Per germline, CDR1 WSHSY and CDR2 SAAADI. V lost 0 bases to trimming and J lost 8 bases; unmatched junction nucleotides: 12. The CDR3 totals 17 residues.

This clone has a single count. This chain's CDR3 is CASSSPGTGGSYEQYF. The CDR3 DNA sequence: TGTGCCAGTAGTAGCCCTGGGACAGGGGGCTCCTACGAGCAGTACTTC. The chain has TRBV19 and TRBJ2-7, with 11 bases matching TRBD1. This CDR3 has 16 amino acids. V lost 4 bases, J lost 0 bases, and 5 bases stayed unmatched. Germline V gene sequence: CDR1 LNHDA, CDR2 SQIVND (reference sequence).

In nucleotides, the CDR3 is TGTGCCAGCAGGGCGGGTTTTACCGCCCAAGAGACCCAGTACTTC. Residues: CASRAGFTAQETQYF. The V call is TRBV2, the J call TRBJ2-5; possibly TRBD2 for D (5 bases). Trimming took off 6 bases at V and 1 base at J, with 15 bases between the two ends. The CDR3 contains 15 residues. From germline, CDR1 is SNHLY and CDR2 FYNNEI.

The V gene is TRBV5-6, the J gene TRBJ2-7; D might be TRBD1 (5 bases). With 1 base removed from V and 9 bases from J, the gap between germline ends came to 11 bases. Germline values: CDR1 SGHDT, CDR2 YYEEEE. This CDR3 has 12 residues. The CDR3: CASSLNQGLQYF. The CDR3 DNA reads as TGTGCCAGCAGCTTGAACCAGGGTTTGCAGTACTTC.

This chain connects TRBV4-2 to TRBJ2-2; 16 bases agree with TRBD2. The germline V gene has CDR1 LGHNA and CDR2 YNFKEQ. The V and J ends lost 4 bases and 4 bases, in that order; junction bases with no gene match: 6. CDR3 length: 18 residues. CDR3 DNA sequence: TGTGCCAGCAGCCTCGGGACTAGCGGGGGGGCTCGCACCGGGGAGCTGTTTTTT. It specifies CASSLGTSGGARTGELFF.

This chain uses TRBV30 with TRBJ2-5, with 7 bases lining up with TRBD2. The CDR3 covers 15 residues. Looked up from germline, CDR1 is GTSNPN and CDR2 is SVGIG (reference sequence). Germline trimming cut 3 bases from V and 5 bases from J; bases unmatched to any gene: 12. The CDR3 DNA reads TGTGCCTGGAGATCGCGAGGGAGGGGTTGGGAGACCCAGTACTTC. Amino acids: CAWRSRGRGWETQYF.

V gene TRBV19 combines with J gene TRBJ1-1; D is ambiguous. With 7 bases removed from V and 4 bases from J, the gap between germline ends came to 13 bases. The CDR3 has 13 residues. Looked up from germline, CDR1 is LNHDA and CDR2 is SQIVND (reference sequence). Here the CDR3 reads CASTKMEFTEAFF. The CDR3 bases are TGTGCCAGTACGAAGATGGAGTTCACTGAAGCTTTCTTT.

This chain joins TRBV5-4 and TRBJ2-7; 10 bases are shared with TRBD2. V lost 5 bases, J lost 1 base, and 6 bases stayed unmatched. This CDR3 has 15 residues. CDR1 and CDR2 (germline): SGHNT, YYREEE (reference sequence). CDR3 in amino acids: CASRLSGGPSYEQYF. The CDR3 coding sequence is TGTGCCAGCAGACTTAGCGGGGGGCCGTCCTACGAGCAGTACTTC.

V is TRBV18 and J is TRBJ1-5; 7 nucleotides line up with TRBD1. This CDR3 contains 15 residues. V was pared by 3 bases and J by 4 bases, with 6 bases of the junction left unmatched. Germline CDR1 KGHSH, CDR2 LQKENI. CDR3 loop: CASSPETGRNQPQHF. CDR3 DNA sequence: TGTGCCAGCTCACCGGAGACAGGGAGGAATCAGCCCCAGCATTTT.

The V gene is TRBV18, the J gene TRBJ1-3; 7 nucleotides match TRBD1. The CDR3 is 16 amino acids. With V trimmed by 0 bases and J by 3 bases, 5 bases remained unmatched. Per germline, CDR1 KGHSH and CDR2 LQKENI. CDR3 residues: CASSPPGRGYGNTIYF. The CDR3 bases are TGTGCCAGCTCACCACCGGGCAGGGGGTATGGAAACACCATATATTTT.

This clone has only a few counts. The sample carries other DNA sequences with the same CDR3. The chain is built from TRBV4-3 and TRBJ1-1; D is possibly TRBD1 (5 bases). V lost 0 bases, J lost 1 base, and 9 bases lay in between. The CDR3 extends over 15 amino acids. The germline gives CDR1 LGHNA, CDR2 YSLEER. CDR3 region: CASSQDSGGNTEAFF. The DNA for the CDR3 is TGCGCCAGCAGCCAAGACTCCGGGGGGAACACTGAAGCTTTCTTT.

CDR3 sequence: CASMEGQGSYEQYF. In nucleotides, the CDR3 is TGTGCCAGCATGGAGGGACAGGGTAGCTACGAGCAGTACTTC. The chain combines TRBV2 with TRBJ2-7, with 9 bases that match TRBD1. The length of the CDR3 is 14 residues. V shed 7 bases, J shed 3 bases, and the junction held 7 bases outside the gene matches. Germline V gene lookup returns CDR1 SNHLY and CDR2 FYNNEI.

The rearrangement links TRBV5-1 to TRBJ2-2; 8 bases are shared with TRBD2. V shed 4 bases, J shed 6 bases, and the junction held 8 bases outside the gene matches. The CDR3 is made up of 15 amino acids. Germline loops: CDR1 SGHRS, CDR2 YFSETQ. The CDR3 loop is CASSPREGRSGELFF. The CDR3 DNA is TGCGCCAGCAGCCCCCGGGAGGGGAGGTCCGGGGAGCTGTTTTTT.

The chain recombines TRBV6-5 with TRBJ2-1; TRBD2 agrees at 9 bases. The CDR3 runs 15 residues. Per the germline V gene, CDR1 is MNHEY and CDR2 is SVGAGI. Trimming at V came to 8 bases and at J to 1 base, leaving 6 bases not matched to a gene. The DNA for the CDR3 is TGTGCCAGCCGGGCGGCGGGGGGGTCCTACAATGAGCAGTTCTTC. Translated: CASRAAGGSYNEQFF.

The chain combines TRBV28 with TRBJ2-6, with 8 positions matching TRBD1. V lost 6 bases, J lost 0 bases, and 4 bases stayed unmatched. From germline, CDR1 is MDHEN and CDR2 SYDVKM. The CDR3 is made up of 16 amino acids. CDR3 amino acids: CASSLDRGSGANVLTF. CDR3 nucleotides: TGTGCCAGCAGCCTCGACAGGGGCTCTGGGGCCAACGTCCTGACTTTC. Together with reference TRBV28 and TRBJ2-6, the CDR3 gives the full variable domain: DVKVTQSSRYLVKRTGEKVFLECVQDMDHENMFWYRQDPGLGLRLIYFSYDVKMKEKGDIPEGYSVSREKKERFSLILESASTNQTSMYLCASSLDRGSGANVLTFGAGSRLTVL.